The clone carrying this T cell receptor beta chain was observed a handful of times. No antigen is known for it. Since no conserved phenylalanine or tryptophan closes the CDR3, a read error is the likely cause. The data derive from a study of molecular identifiers for immune sequencing clone quantification. Study-level points and caveats: Identical TCR molecules sharing a barcode could underestimate highly expanded clone sizes. A single cell's spiked Jurkat TCR RNA was reportedly detectable among 900,000 to 1,000,000 naive cells. Clones of above 20 RNA copies carried over 99% of effector molecules; in naive cells they carried under 1%.

Trimming took 7 bases from V and 4 from J; bases not matched to a gene: 7. The CDR3 sequence is 15 residues long. CDR1 is MNHNS and CDR2 is SASEGT in the germline V gene. With RNA at 10%, 30% or 50%, naive CD8 libraries came from roughly 21,000 to 960,000 sorted cells. Via MiXCR, TCRdb re-called the PCR reads, giving one row per CDR3 protein. The table has 35,000 or so distinct CDR3 sequences, 19% seen once; the top ten hold approximately 1%. Sequenced input: naive CD8+ T cells from blood, with Jurkat cell RNA spiked in. Subset defined: FACS-sorted CD8+CD4-CCR7+CD45RA+ naive T cells. The rearrangement joins TRBV6-1 to TRBJ1-2, with 12 bases aligning to TRBD1. This sequence was found in a human donor in good health. Some libraries in this study had Jurkat cell RNA spiked in. In DNA form, the CDR3 reads TGTGCCAGCAAAGGGACAGGGGGCGAGGTCTATGGCTACACCTCC. Translated: CASKGTGGEVYGYTS.